The 20 T cell receptor beta chains given below trace back to one sample, sequenced in a study of graft-versus-host responses after intestinal transplantation. Assay: immunoSEQ multiplex PCR; the TCRdb copy retains only in-frame clones and omits some. The repertoire holds 950 to 1,100 clones, about 78% seen once, with 7.5% to 9% in the top ten. Tissue processing of the graft released intraepithelial and lamina propria lymphocytes from it. The sequencing here drew on ileum tissue, taken 7 days after intestinal transplantation. The source is a human patient who received an intestinal transplant, so some T cells may come from the graft donor.

This clone was recorded once. In DNA form, the CDR3 reads TGTGCCAGCAGCCCCACGGGGGGTTCTGGAAACACCATATATTTT. Translation: CASSPTGGSGNTIYF. J is TRBJ1-3 and V is TRBV6-6; D might be TRBD1 (5 bases). CDR1 MNHNY and CDR2 SVGAGI come from the germline V gene (reference sequence). The V gene lost 6 bases and the J gene lost 1 base, with 13 bases spanning the gap. CDR3 length: 15 residues.

This clone was counted a single time. The V and J genes are TRBV7-6 and TRBJ1-5, with D perhaps TRBD1 (6 bases). The CDR3 loop spans 15 amino acids. The germline CDR1 and CDR2 sequences are SGHVS and FNYEAQ. Trimming removed 3 bases at V and 3 bases at J, with 12 bases between. The CDR3 DNA follows: TGTGCCAGCAGCTTGGGCAGGGGTATCAATCAGCCCCAGCATTTT. It is translated as CASSLGRGINQPQHF.

V usage is TRBV6-8 and J usage is TRBJ1-1; 8 bases map to TRBD1. The CDR3 runs 15 residues. Per the germline V gene, CDR1 is MNHGY and CDR2 is SAAAGT. The ends lost 5 bases at V and 2 bases at J; junction bases unmatched: 7. The CDR3 protein is CASSPTGGPNTEAFF. The CDR3 nucleotides are TGTGCCAGCAGTCCCACAGGGGGACCAAACACTGAAGCTTTCTTT.

This chain uses TRBV27 with TRBJ2-1, with 12 bases that match TRBD2. V gave up 7 bases and J gave up 7 bases; unmatched junction bases: 5. Germline-derived CDR1 and CDR2 are MNHEY and SMNVEV (reference sequence). CDR3 length: 14 residues. The CDR3 DNA sequence: TGTGCCAGCATTCCGACTAGCGGGGGAAATGAGCAGTTCTTC. Its protein is CASIPTSGGNEQFF.

This clone was seen a few times. This chain joins TRBV5-1 and TRBJ2-3, with 16 bases lining up with TRBD2. The germline V gene encodes CDR1 SGHRS and CDR2 YFSETQ. The CDR3 contains 18 residues. After removal of 4 bases from V and 1 base from J, the junction contained 6 bases not matched to a gene. The CDR3, as DNA: TGCGCCAGCAGCCGAGGGACTAGCGGGGGGGTGGGCACAGATACGCAGTATTTT. It yields the protein CASSRGTSGGVGTDTQYF.

V and J are TRBV28 and TRBJ2-1; D remains ambiguous. This CDR3 is built from 13 residues. The V and J ends lost 3 bases and 9 bases respectively, with 12 bases between them. Germline V gene lookup returns CDR1 MDHEN and CDR2 SYDVKM. CDR3 residues: CASSFPQVFEQFF. CDR3 coding DNA: TGTGCCAGCAGTTTCCCGCAGGTTTTTGAGCAGTTCTTC.

This clone was seen a few times. The gene calls are TRBV6-1 and TRBJ1-1; 8 bases fit TRBD1. CDR1 and CDR2 (germline): MNHNS, SASEGT. J gave up 6 bases and V 6 bases, and 9 bases lay outside the gene matches. This CDR3 contains 14 residues. CDR3 coding DNA: TGTGCCAGCAGCTCTCCCAGGGGGCCCGCTGAAGCTTTCTTT. Protein: CASSSPRGPAEAFF.

V usage is TRBV6-6 and J usage is TRBJ2-5; D unresolved. The CDR3 extends over 15 amino acids. Germline V lookup: CDR1 MNHNY, CDR2 SVGAGI (reference sequence). V lost 0 bases and J 7 bases, leaving 15 bases between the germline ends. The CDR3 region has the DNA TGTGCCAGCAGTTACTCGACTGGGTCCGGTTCGACCCAGTACTTC. This gives the protein CASSYSTGSGSTQYF.

In the case of this clone: Given a much more abundant clone one base away, this may be a read error. The gene calls are TRBV27 and TRBJ1-1; D is possibly TRBD1 (5 bases). Germline values: CDR1 MNHEY, CDR2 SMNVEV (reference sequence). This CDR3 is 13 amino acids long. CDR3 nucleotides: TGTGCCATCAGTATCGGGGGGGGCACTGAAGCTTTCTTT. It codes for CAISIGGGTEAFF.

The chain couples TRBV6-1 to TRBJ1-5; the D is unclear. V lost 1 base and J lost 6, with 7 bases in between. Germline lookup yields CDR1 MNHNS and CDR2 SASEGT. CDR3 size: 13 residues. The CDR3 protein is CASSEERTQPQHF. CDR3 sequence (DNA): TGTGCCAGCAGTGAAGAAAGAACTCAGCCCCAGCATTTT.

V usage is TRBV5-1 and J usage is TRBJ2-2; D gene unclear. The ends were cut back, 0 bases at V and 6 bases at J, with 9 bases in the middle. This CDR3 has 14 amino acids. Germline V gives CDR1 SGHRS, CDR2 YFSETQ. The DNA of the CDR3 is TGCGCCAGCAGCTTGGATCTTCTGGCCGGGGAGCTGTTTTTT. Translated: CASSLDLLAGELFF. The variable domain in full, completed from reference TRBV5-1 and TRBJ2-2, reads KAGVTQTPRYLIKTRGQQVTLSCSPISGHRSVSWYQQTPGQGLQFLFEYFSETQRNKGNFPGRFSGRQFSNSRSEMNVSTLELGDSALYLCASSLDLLAGELFFGEGSRLTVL.

The chain recombines TRBV13 with TRBJ2-3, with 7 positions matching TRBD1. Per the germline V gene, CDR1 is PRHDT and CDR2 is FYEKMQ (reference sequence). Losses at the gene ends were 10 bases for V and 4 bases for J; bases not matched to a gene: 11. The CDR3 extends over 14 amino acids. DNA of the CDR3: TGTGCCACTCAAGGGGGCGTGGGGGCAGATACGCAGTATTTT. It is translated as CATQGGVGADTQYF.

A single count supports this clone. J is TRBJ1-1 and V is TRBV5-1; TRBD1 might be the D (6 bases). The V gene lost 5 bases and the J gene lost 2 bases, with 13 bases spanning the gap. This CDR3 is 14 amino acids long. Germline V gives CDR1 SGHRS, CDR2 YFSETQ. CDR3 sequence: CASRGDNVNTEAFF. CDR3 nucleotides: TGCGCCAGCAGAGGGGACAACGTTAACACTGAAGCTTTCTTT.

The gene calls are TRBV7-2 and TRBJ2-7; the match to TRBD2 covers 9 bases. With 0 bases clipped from V and 2 bases from J, the junction kept 11 bases outside the gene matches. The CDR3 length is 18 residues. The V gene's germline CDR1 is SGHTA and CDR2 FQGNSA. CDR3 amino acids: CASSLAILAGHQAYEQYF. In DNA form, the CDR3 reads TGTGCCAGCAGCTTAGCAATTCTAGCGGGGCACCAAGCCTACGAGCAGTACTTC.

The chain is built from TRBV6-5 and TRBJ1-2; the D is unclear. Germline CDR1 reads MNHEY; CDR2 reads SVGAGI. V was shortened by 5 bases and J by 4 bases, with 14 bases between the two germline ends. This CDR3 spans 14 amino acids. CDR3 region: CASSERAGAYGYTF. The CDR3 DNA follows: TGTGCCAGCAGTGAACGGGCAGGAGCCTATGGCTACACCTTC.

The chain combines TRBV13 with TRBJ2-3; 10 bases align to TRBD2. V lost 0 bases to trimming and J lost 4 bases; unmatched junction nucleotides: 4. The CDR3 consists of 16 residues. Germline V lookup: CDR1 PRHDT, CDR2 FYEKMQ (reference sequence). The CDR3 nucleotides read TGTGCCAGCAGCTTAGGAGCGGGGGGGCCGTCAGATACGCAGTATTTT. This codes for CASSLGAGGPSDTQYF.

This chain links TRBV4-3 with TRBJ1-5; weak D call: TRBD1 (6 bases). The ends were cut back, 4 bases at V and 0 bases at J, with 10 bases in the middle. CDR1 is LGHNA and CDR2 is YSLEER in the germline V gene. This CDR3 has 15 amino acids. The CDR3 here is CASSLTGNSNQPQHF. As DNA, the CDR3 is TGCGCCAGCAGCCTAACAGGGAATAGCAATCAGCCCCAGCATTTT.

DNA for the CDR3: TGTGCCAGCAGTTTCGCGGGGGGCCCTTTGAATGAGCAGTTCTTC. Protein product: CASSFAGGPLNEQFF. The J gene is TRBJ2-1, the V gene TRBV6-1; 8 bases align to TRBD2. Germline assignment: CDR1 MNHNS and CDR2 SASEGT. The CDR3 is made up of 15 amino acids. V lost 5 bases, J lost 7 bases, and 10 bases stayed unmatched.

The CDR3: CASSLWGDGNQPQHF. Written as DNA, the CDR3 is TGTGCCAGCAGCCTTTGGGGGGACGGAAATCAGCCCCAGCATTTT. The rearrangement joins TRBV6-9 to TRBJ1-5, with D tentatively TRBD1 (5 bases). The V gene lost 6 bases and the J gene lost 4 bases, with 16 bases spanning the gap. This CDR3 has 15 amino acids. Germline V gives CDR1 MNHGY, CDR2 SVAAGI.

The V and J genes are TRBV7-9 and TRBJ2-4, with D uncertain. Trimming removed 7 bases at V and 7 bases at J, with 17 bases between. The CDR3 runs 14 residues. Germline V gene sequence: CDR1 SEHNR, CDR2 FQNEAQ (reference sequence). This CDR3 reads CASNPGLGRNIQYF. CDR3 nucleotide sequence: TGTGCCAGCAACCCCGGGTTGGGCAGGAACATTCAGTACTTC. The full variable domain, its missing parts supplied by reference TRBV7-9 and TRBJ2-4, is DTGVSQNPRHKITKRGQNVTFRCDPISEHNRLYWYRQTLGQGPEFLTYFQNEAQLEKSRLLSDRFSAERPKGSFSTLEIQRTEQGDSAMYLCASNPGLGRNIQYFGAGTRLSVL.